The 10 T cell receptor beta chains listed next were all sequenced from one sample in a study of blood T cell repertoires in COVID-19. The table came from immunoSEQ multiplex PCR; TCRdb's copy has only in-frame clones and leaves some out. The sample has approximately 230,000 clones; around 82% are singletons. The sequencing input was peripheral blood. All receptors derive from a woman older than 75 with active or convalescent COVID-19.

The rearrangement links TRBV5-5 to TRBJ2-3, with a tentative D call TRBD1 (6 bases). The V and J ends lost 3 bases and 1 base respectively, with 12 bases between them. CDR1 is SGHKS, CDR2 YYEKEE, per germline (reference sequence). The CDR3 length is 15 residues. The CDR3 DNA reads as TGTGCCAGCAGCTCCGTGGGGGCGGGCACAGATACGCAGTATTTT. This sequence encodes CASSSVGAGTDTQYF.

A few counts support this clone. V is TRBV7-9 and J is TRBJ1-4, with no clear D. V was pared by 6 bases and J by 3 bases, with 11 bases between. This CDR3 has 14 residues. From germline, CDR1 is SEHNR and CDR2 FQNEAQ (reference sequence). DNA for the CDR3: TGTGCCAGCAGACTGGTGGGCGCTAATGAAAAACTGTTTTTT. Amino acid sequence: CASRLVGANEKLFF.

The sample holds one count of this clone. The CDR3 sequence: CASSPQGTENTEAFF. CDR3 in DNA: TGTGCCAGCTCACCGCAGGGGACAGAGAACACTGAAGCTTTCTTT. The rearrangement joins TRBV18 to TRBJ1-1; TRBD1 agrees at 7 bases. Germline-derived CDR1 and CDR2 are KGHSH and LQKENI. Unmatched junction bases numbered 5, after V lost 3 bases and J lost 1 base. CDR3 size: 15 residues.

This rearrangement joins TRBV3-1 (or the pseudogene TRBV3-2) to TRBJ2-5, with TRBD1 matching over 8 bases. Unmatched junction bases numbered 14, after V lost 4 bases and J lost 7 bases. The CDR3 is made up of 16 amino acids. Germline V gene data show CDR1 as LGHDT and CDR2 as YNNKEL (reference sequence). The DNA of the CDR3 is TGTGCCAGCAGCCGCGTCGGACAGGGTAATGGGGGGACCCAGTACTTC. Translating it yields CASSRVGQGNGGTQYF.

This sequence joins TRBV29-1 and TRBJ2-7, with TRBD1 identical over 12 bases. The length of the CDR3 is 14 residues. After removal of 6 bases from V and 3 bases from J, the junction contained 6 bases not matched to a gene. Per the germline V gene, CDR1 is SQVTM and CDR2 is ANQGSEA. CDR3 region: CSVGGTGGYYEQYF. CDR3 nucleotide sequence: TGCAGCGTAGGTGGGACAGGGGGCTACTACGAGCAGTACTTC.

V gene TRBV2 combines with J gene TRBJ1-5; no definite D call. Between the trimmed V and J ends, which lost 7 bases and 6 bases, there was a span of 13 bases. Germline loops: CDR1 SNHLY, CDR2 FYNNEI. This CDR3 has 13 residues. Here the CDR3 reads CASTGAPTQPQHF. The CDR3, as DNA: TGTGCCAGCACAGGCGCCCCCACTCAGCCCCAGCATTTT.

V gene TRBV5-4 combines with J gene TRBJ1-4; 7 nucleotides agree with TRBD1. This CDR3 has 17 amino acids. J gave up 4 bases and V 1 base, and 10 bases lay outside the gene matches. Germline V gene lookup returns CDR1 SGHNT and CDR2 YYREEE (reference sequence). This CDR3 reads CASSLYLRQGLNEKLFF. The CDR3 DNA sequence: TGTGCCAGCAGCTTGTACCTCCGACAGGGACTTAATGAAAAACTGTTTTTT. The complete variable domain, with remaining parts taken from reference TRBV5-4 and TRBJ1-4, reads ETGVTQSPTHLIKTRGQQVTLRCSSQSGHNTVSWYQQALGQGPQFIFQYYREEENGRGNFPPRFSGLQFPNYSSELNVNALELDDSALYLCASSLYLRQGLNEKLFFGSGTQLSVL.

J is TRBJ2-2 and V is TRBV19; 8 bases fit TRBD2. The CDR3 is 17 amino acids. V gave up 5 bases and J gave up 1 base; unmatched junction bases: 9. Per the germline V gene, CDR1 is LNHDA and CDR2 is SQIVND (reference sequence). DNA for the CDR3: TGTGCCAGTAGTCGGCCTAGCGGGTTCATGAACACCGGGGAGCTGTTTTTT. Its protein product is CASSRPSGFMNTGELFF.

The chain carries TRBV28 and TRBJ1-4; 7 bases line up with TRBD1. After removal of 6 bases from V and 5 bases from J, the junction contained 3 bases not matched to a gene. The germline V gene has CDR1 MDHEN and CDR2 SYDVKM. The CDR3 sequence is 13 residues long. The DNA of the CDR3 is TGTGCCAGCAGCGGACAGGTGAATGAAAAACTGTTTTTT. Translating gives CASSGQVNEKLFF.

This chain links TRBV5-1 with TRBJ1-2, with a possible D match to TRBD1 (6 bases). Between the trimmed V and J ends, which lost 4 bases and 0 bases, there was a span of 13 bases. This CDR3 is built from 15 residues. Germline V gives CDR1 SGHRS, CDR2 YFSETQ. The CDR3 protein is CASSTQGPPNYGYTF. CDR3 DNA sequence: TGCGCCAGCAGCACACAGGGCCCGCCTAACTATGGCTACACCTTC.